The 4 T cell receptor beta chains presented below share a single source sample, sequenced in a study of OX40 agonist ivuxolimab in advanced cancers. TCRdb keeps only in-frame clones here, not all; method: immunoSEQ multiplex PCR. The sample holds some 64,000 clones, 82% seen once. The specimen was CD4+ or CD8+ T cells sorted from blood, collected in a trial of the OX40 agonist ivuxolimab. Receptors were obtained from an adult with an advanced solid tumor such as melanoma, head and neck, liver or kidney cancer.

This clone was seen a few times. The chain couples TRBV6-5 to TRBJ1-6, with 7 bases fitting TRBD1. This CDR3 spans 15 amino acids. The germline V gene has CDR1 MNHEY and CDR2 SVGAGI. V shed 5 bases and J 5 bases; nucleotides not matched to a gene: 6. In DNA, the CDR3 is TGTGCCAGCAGTAAACAGGGGATCGATAATTCACCCCTCCACTTT. Amino acids: CASSKQGIDNSPLHF.

The chain couples TRBV19 to TRBJ2-5; 7 bases agree with TRBD2. V lost 6 bases, J lost 4 bases, and 20 bases stayed unmatched. The CDR3 sequence is 18 residues long. The V gene's germline CDR1 is LNHDA and CDR2 SQIVND (reference sequence). The CDR3 here is CASSLAPAGVIPGETQYF. The CDR3 DNA sequence: TGTGCCAGTAGCCTTGCCCCCGCGGGAGTCATCCCGGGAGAGACCCAGTACTTC.

The chain uses TRBV18 and TRBJ2-3; the match to TRBD2 covers 12 bases. Germline assignment: CDR1 KGHSH and CDR2 LQKENI. Trimming cost V 5 bases and J 0 bases; bases outside gene matches: 3. The CDR3 has 16 residues. The CDR3 bases are TGTGCCAGCTCAATCGGACTAGCGGGAAGCACAGATACGCAGTATTTT. Translating it yields CASSIGLAGSTDTQYF.

V is TRBV9 and J is TRBJ2-1, with D possibly matching TRBD2 (6 bases). The germline gives CDR1 SGDLS, CDR2 YYNGEE. CDR3 length equals 15 residues. V lost 4 bases and J lost 7, with 18 bases in between. CDR3 nucleotide sequence: TGTGCCAGCAGCTCAGGCGGGGAGCCCGGGAATGAGCAGTTCTTC. It specifies CASSSGGEPGNEQFF.